This TCR beta chain originates from a study of neoadjuvant anti-PD-1 for oral cavity cancer. Germline V gene data show CDR1 as MNHEY and CDR2 as SMNVEV (reference sequence). V dropped 5 bases and J dropped 1 base, with 18 bases sitting between them. The CDR3 extends over 18 amino acids. Produced via immunoSEQ multiplex PCR; TCRdb's table is partial and in-frame only. This table has roughly 14,000 clones, 71% appearing once. On this clone: No antigen is known for it.

Whole-study findings and limits: Higher pretreatment Treg/Th17 ratios tracked higher pretreatment blood clonality.

Noted time point: after neoadjuvant nivolumab, at surgical resection. The chain links TRBV27 to TRBJ2-6; TRBD1 is a possible D gene (6 bases). Sample: PBMCs, taken after nivolumab (anti-PD-1) treatment. The clonotype originates from a person between 35 and 79 years old with oral cavity squamous cell carcinoma. The CDR3 protein is CASSEPPLTGSGANVLTF. DNA for the CDR3: TGTGCCAGCAGTGAGCCCCCTCTAACAGGGTCTGGGGCCAACGTCCTGACTTTC. Drawing the rest from reference TRBV27 and TRBJ2-6, the complete variable domain is EAQVTQNPRYLITVTGKKLTVTCSQNMNHEYMSWYRQDPGLGLRQIYYSMNVEVTDKGDVPEGYKVSRKEKRNFPLILESPSPNQTSLYFCASSEPPLTGSGANVLTFGAGSRLTVL.